This TCR beta chain was sequenced in a study of blood T cell repertoires in COVID-19 (dated by TCRdb to about 2020). Background on the whole study: Samples from collaborators originated in the United States, Italy and Spain and spanned both the acute and convalescent phases of COVID-19. The prospective study material was composed of cDNA or gDNA derived from T cells, B-cell-depleted T cells, or PBMCs. The dataset comprised deeply sampled blood TCRbeta repertoires from subjects exposed to, actively infected with, or recovered from COVID-19. The repertoires were made available in a free public database intended to serve as a resource for research on the immune response to SARS-CoV-2. The samples were drawn from two sources: the first 160 participants of the ongoing ImmuneRACE study, and 950 to 1,500 subjects contributed by 6 global collaborators. The sample metadata nearly always contained a de-identified subject ID, COVID-19 status, age in years and sex. Where HLA class I and class II types were available, the types were taken from metadata supplied by the sample provider, not from assay-based typing. Results and caveats for the whole study, not just this receptor: Clinical and demographic metadata were provided uncurated, with the amount varying by source and participant.

TCRbeta CDR3 regions were amplified from genomic DNA using the immunoSEQ Assay, a bias-controlled multiplex PCR. Per the authors' processing: Nucleated cell counts per sample were estimated from amplification of reference gene primers within the assay. To quantify the absolute abundance of each unique TCRbeta CDR3 rearrangement, sequence reads were collapsed and filtered. For each sample, productive Simpson clonality was calculated as the square root of Simpson's diversity index over productive rearrangements. Drawn from immuneACCESS, this table holds only the in-frame rearrangements with V and J called that TCRdb kept. Clones are partly lost; checked studies trace under half to an unresolved V gene and leave the rest unexplained. The V and J calls and clone size come from that table; D and trimming were worked out from the DNA. Present in this sample are 150,000 to 200,000 clones, roughly 90% of which were seen just once. The top ten clones comprise around 0.77% of the sample.

Enrolling through a virtual design, the prospective study's participants ranged in age from roughly 18 to 89 years and lived across 24 United States geographic areas. Cohort assignment in the prospective study relied on participant-reported clinical history from a screening survey and a study questionnaire. Recovered participants in ImmuneRACE Cohort 3 were defined by two consecutive negative NP/OP PCR tests, clearance by a healthcare professional, or resolution of symptoms. In the prospective study, whole blood, serum and a nasopharyngeal or oropharyngeal swab were collected from each participant by mobile phlebotomists. Participants in the prospective study had the option to provide additional blood draws and questionnaires over an approximately 2-month period. Before DNA extraction, blood samples from the prospective study were shipped at room temperature or frozen. Trimming removed 3 bases from V and 8 bases from J; the gene matches leave 3 bases unexplained. The CDR3 contains 14 residues, cysteine and phenylalanine counted. Only the CDR3 DNA stays, 42 bases, in frame from base 1. The germline V gene sets CDR1 to KGHSH and CDR2 to LQKENI.

Points on this clone: Its antigen is still unknown. Base quality data are lacking; no much larger clone is found one base away.

Here the chain combines TRBV18 and TRBJ1-4; TRBD1 matches 10 bases in the middle. The sequenced sample was PBMCs or T cells enriched from blood (not recorded which). This clonotype was sampled from a woman aged 18-30 years who had recovered from COVID-19. The CDR3 region has the sequence CASSPTGGAEKLFF. The nucleotide sequence reads as follows: TGTGCCAGCTCACCGACAGGGGGCGCGGAAAAACTGTTTTTT.